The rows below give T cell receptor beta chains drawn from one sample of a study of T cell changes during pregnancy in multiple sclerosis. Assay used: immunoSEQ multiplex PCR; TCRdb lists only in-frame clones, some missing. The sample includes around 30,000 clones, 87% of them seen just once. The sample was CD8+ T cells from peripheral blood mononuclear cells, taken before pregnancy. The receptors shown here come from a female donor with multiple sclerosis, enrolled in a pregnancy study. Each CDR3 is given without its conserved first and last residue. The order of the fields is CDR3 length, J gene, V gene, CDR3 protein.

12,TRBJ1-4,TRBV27,ASSLGGSGEKLF
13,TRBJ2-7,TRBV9,ASSDGTVTIAEQY
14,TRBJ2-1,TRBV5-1,ASSLVVAAVTNEQF
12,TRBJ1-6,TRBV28,AIQRTGSVSPLH
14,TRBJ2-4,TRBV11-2,ASSLVKGQGRNIQY
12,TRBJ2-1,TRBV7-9,ASSGSGLANEQF
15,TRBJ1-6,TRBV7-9,ASSGPPRTGLSSPLH
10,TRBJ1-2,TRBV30,AWSARVTGYT
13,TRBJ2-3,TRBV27,ASSRQATFTDTQY
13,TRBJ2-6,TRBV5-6,ASSGLRGLVNVLT
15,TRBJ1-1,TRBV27,ASSLRGPGGVNTEAF
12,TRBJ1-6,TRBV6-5,ASTLGQNVSPLH
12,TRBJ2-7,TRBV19,ASGNRDRAYEQY
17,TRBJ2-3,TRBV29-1,SVEPSPGQGNFGTDTQY
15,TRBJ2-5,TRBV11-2,ASSLEGLAGPQETQY
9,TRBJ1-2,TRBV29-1,SVGSNRGYT
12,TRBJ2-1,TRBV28,ASSLVLPSGEQF
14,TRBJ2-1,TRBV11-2,ASSLRTSGGRNEQF
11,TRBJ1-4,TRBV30,AWREGAEEKLF
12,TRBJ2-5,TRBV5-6,ASSFLNGPETQY
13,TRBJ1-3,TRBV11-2,ASRGQGALGNTIY
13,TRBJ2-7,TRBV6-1,ASSEAAGGNYEQY
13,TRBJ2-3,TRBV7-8,ASSLVPGSTDTQY
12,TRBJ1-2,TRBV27,ASSLGQGDYGYT
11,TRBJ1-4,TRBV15,ATSRAENEKLF
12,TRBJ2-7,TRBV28,ASSTWTDSYEQY